This is a list of T cell receptor beta chains from one sample in a study of blood T cells in healthy people across ages. TCRdb used MiXCR to reprocess the 5' RACE reads, holding one entry per CDR3 protein. The sample contains 600,000 or so distinct CDR3 sequences, less than 35% of which appear only once. The sequenced sample was blood. The source is a woman of 80 years or more in good health. CDR3s include the opening cysteine and the closing phenylalanine or tryptophan. The D gene is left open where the match is weak. Only some rows state a clone size, as once, few, many or a class for expanded clones.

TRBD2	TRBV7-2	TRBJ2-3	many	CASSSGTSVEDTQYF	TGTGCCAGCAGCTCCGGGACTAGCGTTGAAGATACGCAGTATTTT
TRBD1	TRBV5-1	TRBJ2-7	-	CASSSDRGLSYNEQYF	TGCGCCAGCAGCTCGGACAGGGGTCTCTCCTACAATGAGCAGTACTTC
TRBD2	TRBV7-2	TRBJ2-7	many	CASSSSGGAMTEQYF	TGTGCCAGCAGCTCGAGCGGGGGGGCTATGACCGAGCAGTACTTC
-	TRBV5-1	TRBJ2-1	-	CASSLIPLACNEQFF	TGCGCCAGCAGCTTGATTCCCCTAGCGTGCAATGAGCAGTTCTTC
-	TRBV4-1	TRBJ2-1	-	CASSQDGGQGSYNEQFF	TGCGCCAGTAGCCAAGATGGTGGTCAGGGCTCCTACAATGAGCAGTTCTTC
TRBD1	TRBV6-6	TRBJ1-2	many	CASRDVPGQAANYGYTF	TGTGCCAGCAGGGATGTACCCGGACAGGCAGCTAACTATGGCTACACCTTC
TRBD1	TRBV15	TRBJ1-5	few	CATSGGDRAGQPQHF	TGTGCCACCAGCGGAGGAGACAGGGCTGGTCAGCCCCAGCATTTT
-	TRBV18	TRBJ2-6	many	CASSPARGGAGANVLTF	TGTGCCAGCTCCCCCGCACGTGGGGGCGCTGGGGCCAACGTCCTGACTTTC
-	TRBV5-4	TRBJ1-4	-	CASSLEQGGFGRTDWDWEKRFF	TGTGCCAGCAGCTTGGAACAGGGCGGGTTTGGACGAACAGATTGGGATTGGGAAAAACGGTTTTTT
-	TRBV6-1	TRBJ2-1	few	CASSEAHGDRDEQFF	TGTGCCAGCAGTGAAGCTCACGGGGATAGGGATGAGCAGTTCTTC
TRBD2	TRBV30	TRBJ2-1	-	CAWRRPGLAGNEQFF	TGTGCCTGGAGACGACCGGGACTAGCGGGTAATGAGCAGTTCTTC
-	TRBV11-2	TRBJ2-6	many	CASSLDGPAGANVLTF	TGTGCCAGCAGCTTAGATGGGCCCGCTGGGGCCAACGTCCTGACTTTC
TRBD1	TRBV6-2/TRBV6-3	TRBJ1-2	few	CASSRDRLNYDYTF	TGTGCCAGCAGCAGGGACAGGCTCAACTATGACTACACCTTC
TRBD2	TRBV6-2/TRBV6-3	TRBJ2-1	-	CASTRRTSGLAGAYNEQFF	TGTGCCAGCACTCGTCGGACGTCTGGACTAGCGGGGGCGTACAATGAGCAGTTCTTC
-	TRBV7-2	TRBJ1-1	-	CASSLQVNTKAFF	TGTGCCAGCAGCCTACAGGTGAACACTAAAGCTTTCTTT
TRBD2	TRBV7-2	TRBJ2-7	many	CASSLNSGADYEQYF	TGTGCCAGCAGCTTAAACAGCGGGGCCGACTACGAGCAGTACTTC
TRBD2	TRBV9	TRBJ2-2	-	CASTPRLGGGPFRSTGELFF	TGTGCCAGCACCCCACGACTGGGCGGGGGGCCTTTTCGAAGCACCGGGGAGCTGTTTTTT
-	TRBV7-2	TRBJ2-5	many	CASSLDWETQYF	TGTGCCAGCAGCTTAGATTGGGAGACCCAGTACTTC
TRBD1	TRBV6-1	TRBJ1-2	-	CARGGRGRYGYTF	TGTGCCAGAGGGGGCAGAGGGCGGTATGGCTACACCTTC
TRBD1	TRBV6-2/TRBV6-3	TRBJ2-1	many	CASSSDRGLNEQFF	TGTGCCAGCAGCTCGGACAGGGGGCTCAATGAGCAGTTCTTC
-	TRBV28	TRBJ2-7	many	CATWAEASSGEQYF	TGTGCCACCTGGGCGGAAGCCAGTTCGGGAGAGCAGTACTTC
-	TRBV3-1	TRBJ2-1	few	CASSQWTHLGDNEQFF	TGTGCCAGCAGCCAATGGACCCACCTGGGGGACAATGAGCAGTTCTTC
-	TRBV7-2	TRBJ2-7	-	CASRFRDNEQYF	TGTGCCAGCAGGTTTCGGGACAATGAGCAGTACTTC
-	TRBV18	TRBJ2-7	many	CASSPRFGASYEQYF	TGTGCCAGCTCACCACGGTTCGGGGCATCCTACGAGCAGTACTTC
-	TRBV20-1	TRBJ1-1	few	CSATLHRTEAFF	TGCAGTGCTACTCTACACAGAACTGAAGCTTTCTTT
-	TRBV10-3	TRBJ1-2	many	CAISEDYLGYTF	TGTGCCATCAGTGAGGACTATCTGGGCTACACCTTC
-	TRBV4-3	TRBJ2-3	many	CASNRGGVAATTDTQYF	TGCGCCAGCAACCGAGGCGGAGTAGCGGCGACCACAGATACGCAGTATTTT
-	TRBV5-1	TRBJ2-7	-	CASSLGARTSYEQYF	TGCGCCAGCAGCTTGGGGGCCAGGACCTCCTACGAGCAGTACTTC
TRBD2	TRBV3-1	TRBJ2-3	many	CASSPSGTSKDTQYF	TGTGCCAGCAGCCCTTCCGGGACTAGTAAAGATACGCAGTATTTT
-	TRBV6-5	TRBJ1-4	-	CASSYLSLLGTNEKLFF	TGTGCCAGCAGTTACTTGAGCCTCTTAGGAACTAATGAAAAACTGTTTTTT
-	TRBV7-2	TRBJ1-6	many	CASSTRASPLHF	TGTGCCAGCAGTACCCGGGCTTCACCCCTCCACTTT
TRBD1	TRBV6-2/TRBV6-3	TRBJ1-6	-	CAGSYGSAGGNSPLHF	TGTGCCGGCAGTTACGGGTCGGCAGGGGGTAATTCACCCCTCCACTTT
-	TRBV20-1	TRBJ1-1	few	CSARRRGMNTEAFF	TGCAGTGCTAGACGTAGGGGGATGAACACTGAAGCTTTCTTT
-	TRBV20-1	TRBJ1-5	many	CSARNQGGGQPQHF	TGCAGTGCTAGAAATCAGGGAGGGGGGCAGCCCCAGCATTTT
TRBD2	TRBV20-1	TRBJ2-3	few	CSAPPLVRLAGDTDTQYF	TGCAGTGCTCCCCCCCTGGTTCGGCTAGCGGGGGACACAGATACGCAGTATTTT
TRBD2	TRBV20-1	TRBJ2-3	-	CSAQTGGPQYF	TGCAGTGCTCAAACGGGAGGACCGCAGTATTTT
TRBD2	TRBV20-1	TRBJ2-1	many	CSGTSGGYNNEQFF	TGCAGTGGGACTAGCGGGGGTTACAACAATGAGCAGTTCTTC
-	TRBV5-1	TRBJ2-5	-	CASSQSGLETQYF	TGCGCCAGCAGTCAGTCGGGGTTGGAGACCCAGTACTTC
-	TRBV10-3	TRBJ2-5	-	CAISESLRETQYF	TGTGCCATCAGTGAGTCGCTCCGAGAGACCCAGTACTTC
-	TRBV5-1	TRBJ1-2	few	CASSPYTLTTGNYGYTF	TGCGCCAGCAGCCCCTATACCTTGACAACTGGGAACTATGGCTACACCTTC
-	TRBV12-3/TRBV12-4	TRBJ2-5	many	CASSPLAGGYQETQYF	TGTGCCAGCAGTCCGTTGGCGGGTGGGTACCAAGAGACCCAGTACTTC
-	TRBV12-5	TRBJ2-3	many	CASDLRTSDTQYF	TGTGCTAGTGATTTGCGGACCTCAGATACGCAGTATTTT
-	TRBV5-4	TRBJ2-2	-	CASSPIRGTNTGELFF	TGTGCCAGCAGCCCCATAAGGGGTACGAACACCGGGGAGCTGTTTTTT
-	TRBV5-1	TRBJ1-5	-	CASSSDIPGQPQHF	TGCGCCAGCAGCTCGGACATTCCAGGTCAGCCCCAGCATTTT
-	TRBV5-1	TRBJ2-1	-	CASIKEKGEQFF	TGCGCCAGCATCAAAGAGAAGGGAGAGCAGTTCTTC
-	TRBV6-6	TRBJ2-7	-	CASTPRGLGNYEQYF	TGTGCCAGCACCCCACGGGGTCTCGGTAATTACGAGCAGTACTTC
-	TRBV6-2/TRBV6-3	TRBJ2-2	-	CASSYSRVTTGELFF	TGTGCCAGCAGTTACTCGAGGGTAACCACCGGGGAGCTGTTTTTT
-	TRBV14	TRBJ1-6	many	CASSQETRNSPLHF	TGTGCCAGCAGCCAAGAGACTCGGAATTCACCCCTCCACTTT
-	TRBV7-9	TRBJ1-1	few	CASSSRGGTMNTEAFF	TGTGCCAGCAGCTCCCGGGGGGGCACGATGAACACTGAAGCTTTCTTT
-	TRBV7-6	TRBJ1-1	many	CASSLRDRTNTEAFF	TGTGCCAGCAGCTTACGAGACAGGACAAACACTGAAGCTTTCTTT
-	TRBV30	TRBJ2-1	-	CAWSTDSGYNEQFF	TGTGCCTGGAGTACGGATAGCGGTTACAATGAGCAGTTCTTC
TRBD1	TRBV7-6	TRBJ2-1	few	CASSRTGRVSNEQFF	TGTGCCAGCAGCCGGACAGGCAGGGTGTCCAATGAGCAGTTCTTC
TRBD2	TRBV20-1	TRBJ2-1	-	CSLSGSSTYNEQFF	TGCAGTCTTAGCGGGAGTAGCACCTACAATGAGCAGTTCTTC
-	TRBV20-1	TRBJ1-2	-	CSARIHNTGTRSLNYGYTF	TGCAGTGCTAGAATACATAACACCGGGACCAGGAGTCTTAACTATGGCTACACCTTC
TRBD2	TRBV20-1	TRBJ2-3	few	CSARVAGGPDTQYF	TGCAGTGCTAGAGTAGCGGGAGGTCCAGATACGCAGTATTTT